The 25 T cell receptor beta chains in this list originate from one sample, sequenced in a study of cytomegalovirus exposure and HLA in healthy donors. With 60 Vbeta and 13 Jbeta primers, the PCR was carried out. Sequenced by immunoSEQ multiplex PCR; TCRdb stores in-frame clones only, minus some. The sample yields about 160,000 clones, nearly 80% seen once. Sequenced material: PBMCs. These receptors were obtained from a woman between 50 and 59 years old in good health and CMV-seropositive.

V usage is TRBV5-1 and J usage is TRBJ2-1, with D uncertain. Deletions cut 0 bases from V and 2 bases from J, with 6 bases between. CDR3 length equals 14 residues. Germline V gives CDR1 SGHRS, CDR2 YFSETQ. The CDR3 DNA reads TGCGCCAGCAGCTTGGACGGAGCCTACAATGAGCAGTTCTTC. It encodes CASSLDGAYNEQFF. Full variable domain (missing parts from reference TRBV5-1 and TRBJ2-1): KAGVTQTPRYLIKTRGQQVTLSCSPISGHRSVSWYQQTPGQGLQFLFEYFSETQRNKGNFPGRFSGRQFSNSRSEMNVSTLELGDSALYLCASSLDGAYNEQFFGPGTRLTVL.

The chain is built from TRBV6-1 and TRBJ2-7; 10 bases align to TRBD1. The CDR3 is 16 amino acids. V shed 4 bases and J 0 bases; nucleotides not matched to a gene: 6. The V gene's germline CDR1 is MNHNS and CDR2 SASEGT. DNA for the CDR3: TGTGCCAGCAGTGGCTGGACAGGGGGAACCTCCTACGAGCAGTACTTC. Translating gives CASSGWTGGTSYEQYF.

The rearrangement uses TRBV6-6 and TRBJ2-2; TRBD2 might be the D (5 bases). The V end was cut by 5 bases, the J end by 2 bases, with 12 bases between. The germline V gene encodes CDR1 MNHNY and CDR2 SVGAGI (reference sequence). CDR3 length: 15 residues. The CDR3, as DNA: TGTGCCAGCAGTAAAGACTATACTAACACCGGGGAGCTGTTTTTT. It specifies CASSKDYTNTGELFF.

This sequence joins TRBV5-1 and TRBJ2-3, with 9 bases lining up with TRBD2. Germline V gives CDR1 SGHRS, CDR2 YFSETQ. There are 16 residues in the CDR3. V shed 3 bases, J shed 2 bases, and the junction held 7 bases outside the gene matches. CDR3 DNA: TGCGCCAGCAGCTCTGTAGCGGGGGCGTCCACAGATACGCAGTATTTT. It translates to CASSSVAGASTDTQYF. The entire variable domain, with the rest obtained from reference TRBV5-1 and TRBJ2-3, is as follows: KAGVTQTPRYLIKTRGQQVTLSCSPISGHRSVSWYQQTPGQGLQFLFEYFSETQRNKGNFPGRFSGRQFSNSRSEMNVSTLELGDSALYLCASSSVAGASTDTQYFGPGTRLTVL.

This clone has a handful of counts. J is TRBJ2-7 and V is TRBV5-4; no definite D call. Germline V gene sequence: CDR1 SGHNT, CDR2 YYREEE (reference sequence). The CDR3 extends over 13 amino acids. Trimming removed 0 bases at V and 2 bases at J, with 6 bases between. Here the CDR3 reads CASSLDSTYEQYF. For the CDR3, the DNA is TGTGCCAGCAGCTTGGACAGTACCTACGAGCAGTACTTC. Complete variable domain (other parts from reference TRBV5-4 and TRBJ2-7): ETGVTQSPTHLIKTRGQQVTLRCSSQSGHNTVSWYQQALGQGPQFIFQYYREEENGRGNFPPRFSGLQFPNYSSELNVNALELDDSALYLCASSLDSTYEQYFGPGTRLTVT.

This chain links TRBV11-2 with TRBJ2-5; possible D gene TRBD2, 6 bases. CDR1 is SGHAT, CDR2 FQNNGV, per germline. Trimming took 4 bases from V and 5 from J, leaving 14 bases between them. The CDR3 is 14 residues long. The DNA for the CDR3 is TGTGCCAGCAGCTCGCAGGCGGGGATGGAGACCCAGTACTTC. Translated: CASSSQAGMETQYF. Together with reference TRBV11-2 and TRBJ2-5, the CDR3 gives the full variable domain: EAGVAQSPRYKIIEKRQSVAFWCNPISGHATLYWYQQILGQGPKLLIQFQNNGVVDDSQLPKDRFSAERLKGVDSTLKIQPAKLEDSAVYLCASSSQAGMETQYFGPGTRLLVL.

This rearrangement joins TRBV29-1 to TRBJ1-1; D is perhaps TRBD1 (5 bases). CDR1 is SQVTM and CDR2 is ANQGSEA in the germline V gene. The CDR3 loop spans 12 amino acids. Trimming took 6 bases from V and 0 from J, leaving 8 bases between them. The CDR3 spells CSVTGLNTEAFF. The CDR3 DNA is TGCAGCGTCACAGGTTTGAACACTGAAGCTTTCTTT.

Notes on this clone: Germline and junction disagree at one end, which may indicate a read error. This chain joins TRBV7-7 and TRBJ2-1; 14 bases fit TRBD2. The CDR3 contains 15 residues. The germline CDR1 and CDR2 sequences are SSHAT and FNYEAQ (reference sequence). CDR3 sequence reads: CASSLEGLAGAPQFF. CDR3 coding DNA: TGTGCTAGCAGCTTAGAGGGACTAGCGGGAGCACCGCAGTTCTTC.

The chain links TRBV7-9 to TRBJ2-1, with TRBD1 as a possible D gene (7 bases). The germline V and J ends were trimmed by 7 bases and 4 bases, with 14 bases remaining between them. Germline loops: CDR1 SEHNR, CDR2 FQNEAQ (reference sequence). There are 14 residues in the CDR3. The CDR3 DNA reads as TGTGCCAGCAATAACGGGGGACAGTACAATGAGCAGTTCTTC. It encodes CASNNGGQYNEQFF.

This clone has just a few counts. CDR3: CASSRPGTSGTANTGELFF. The CDR3 DNA reads TGCGCCAGCAGCCGTCCCGGGACTAGCGGGACCGCGAACACCGGGGAGCTGTTTTTT. V usage is TRBV5-1 and J usage is TRBJ2-2; 13 bases are shared with TRBD2. CDR1 and CDR2 (germline): SGHRS, YFSETQ. The CDR3 consists of 19 residues. V shed 4 bases and J 0 bases; nucleotides not matched to a gene: 9.

This clone was detected only a few times. V and J are TRBV4-1 and TRBJ1-5; 7 bases are a match to TRBD1. Per the germline V gene, CDR1 is MGHRA and CDR2 is YSYEKL. This CDR3 has 15 amino acids. V shed 0 bases and J 6 bases; nucleotides not matched to a gene: 5. The CDR3 region has the DNA TGCGCCAGCAGCCAAGAGCTTGACAGGGCTCAGCCCCAGCATTTT. Encoded protein: CASSQELDRAQPQHF.

This chain's CDR3 is CATSRDHRGFYTF. The CDR3 DNA follows: TGTGCCACCAGCAGGGACCACAGGGGGTTCTACACCTTC. The V and J genes are TRBV15 and TRBJ1-2; 8 bases line up with TRBD1. This CDR3 has 13 residues. Unmatched junction bases numbered 7, after V lost 3 bases and J lost 10 bases. CDR1 is LNHNV and CDR2 is YYDKDF in the germline V gene (reference sequence).

This chain links TRBV4-2 with TRBJ1-1; no clear D. The CDR3 is 11 amino acids. V lost 1 base and J 9 bases, leaving 6 bases between the germline ends. Germline CDR1 and CDR2: LGHNA and YNFKEQ. Written as DNA, the CDR3 is TGTGCCAGCAGCCAAGGTGGCCAAGCTTTCTTT. As protein: CASSQGGQAFF.

Here the CDR3 DNA reads TGTGCCAGTAGTATCGGATCCCGGGACATCTCCTACGAGCAGTACTTC. Its translation is CASSIGSRDISYEQYF. The V and J genes are TRBV19 and TRBJ2-7; D is perhaps TRBD1 (6 bases). V was shortened by 3 bases and J by 0 bases, with 15 bases between the two germline ends. This CDR3 spans 16 amino acids. Germline V lookup: CDR1 LNHDA, CDR2 SQIVND (reference sequence).

This chain connects TRBV29-1 to TRBJ1-3; no clear D. The germline V gene has CDR1 SQVTM and CDR2 ANQGSEA. The germline V and J ends were trimmed by 1 base and 2 bases, with 9 bases remaining between them. The CDR3 has 14 residues. CDR3 protein: CSVEVQATGNTIYF. CDR3 nucleotide sequence: TGCAGCGTTGAAGTCCAGGCCACTGGAAACACCATATATTTT. Full variable domain (rest looked up from reference TRBV29-1 and TRBJ1-3): SAVISQKPSRDICQRGTSLTIQCQVDSQVTMMFWYRQQPGQSLTLIATANQGSEATYESGFVIDKFPISRPNLTFSTLTVSNMSPEDSSIYLCSVEVQATGNTIYFGEGSWLTVV.

The chain carries TRBV6-5 and TRBJ1-2; weak D call: TRBD1 (5 bases). This CDR3 spans 15 amino acids. V was cut by 0 bases and J by 4 bases, with 12 bases left in between. CDR1 and CDR2 (germline): MNHEY, SVGAGI. The CDR3 is CASSYSYQGLYGYTF. CDR3 sequence (DNA): TGTGCCAGCAGTTACTCGTATCAGGGTCTCTATGGCTACACCTTC.

V gene TRBV2 combines with J gene TRBJ2-2; D gene unclear. Germline CDR1 reads SNHLY; CDR2 reads FYNNEI. Trimming shortened V by 7 bases and J by 1 base, and 7 bases separated the two germline ends. The CDR3 has 13 amino acids. As DNA, the CDR3 is TGTGCCAGCACCAGGATGAACACCGGGGAGCTGTTTTTT. It yields the protein CASTRMNTGELFF.

This clone was recorded once. This chain uses TRBV11-2 with TRBJ2-7, with TRBD2 identical over 13 bases. With 7 bases clipped from V and 6 bases from J, the junction kept 12 bases outside the gene matches. The length of the CDR3 is 16 residues. Germline lookup yields CDR1 SGHAT and CDR2 FQNNGV. CDR3 sequence (DNA): TGTGCCAGCAAACAAATCGGACTAGCGGGAGATGTCGAGCAGTACTTC. It codes for CASKQIGLAGDVEQYF.

This clone was counted a few times. The V gene is TRBV6-1, the J gene TRBJ2-5; 8 nucleotides align to TRBD2. The J call may be in error: the DNA end matches TRBJ2-7 better. The germline V gene has CDR1 MNHNS and CDR2 SASEGT. This CDR3 comprises 14 residues. DNA for the CDR3: TGTGCCAGCACTCTAGCGGGTGCCTCTTACGAGCAGTACTTC. Translation: CASTLAGASYEQYF.

The chain uses TRBV7-9 and TRBJ2-4; weak D call: TRBD1 (5 bases). Germline-derived CDR1 and CDR2 are SEHNR and FQNEAQ (reference sequence). Trimming removed 0 bases at V and 1 base at J, with 7 bases between. The CDR3 has 15 amino acids. CDR3 in DNA: TGTGCCAGCAGCTTAGCCCAGGGCGCCAAAAACATTCAGTACTTC. It encodes CASSLAQGAKNIQYF.

The V gene is TRBV9, the J gene TRBJ2-5; the match to TRBD1 covers 8 bases. Matching the DNA end better, TRBJ2-7 makes the J call doubtful. Germline assignment: CDR1 SGDLS and CDR2 YYNGEE. The CDR3 consists of 15 residues. CDR3 sequence: CASSTRTGTGHEQYF. For the CDR3, the DNA is TGTGCCAGCAGCACCCGGACAGGGACTGGGCACGAGCAGTACTTC.

The chain is built from TRBV4-2 and TRBJ1-4, with TRBD1 identical over 9 bases. V shed 6 bases, J shed 0 bases, and the junction held 5 bases outside the gene matches. Per the germline V gene, CDR1 is LGHNA and CDR2 is YNFKEQ. The length of the CDR3 is 16 residues. CDR3 DNA sequence: TGTGCCAGCAGTTCGGGACAGGGTGCAACTAATGAAAAACTGTTTTTT. Translating it yields CASSSGQGATNEKLFF.

V is TRBV19 and J is TRBJ1-1; tentatively, D is TRBD1 (5 bases). The CDR3 is made up of 12 amino acids. The germline CDR1 and CDR2 sequences are LNHDA and SQIVND (reference sequence). V was trimmed by 10 bases and J by 4 bases, leaving 13 bases between them. The CDR3 region has the DNA TGTGCCACTCAGGGTGAGACCACTGAAGCTTTCTTT. It is translated as CATQGETTEAFF.

In this sample, this clone turned up a few times. The CDR3 region has the DNA TGTGCCAGCAGTTTAGGGACAGGCAACTACGAGCAGTACTTC. Translating it yields CASSLGTGNYEQYF. The V and J genes are TRBV27 and TRBJ2-7, with 8 bases identical to TRBD1. V gave up 2 bases and J gave up 3 bases; unmatched junction bases: 3. This CDR3 region has 14 residues. Looked up from germline, CDR1 is MNHEY and CDR2 is SMNVEV (reference sequence).

This clone has a handful of counts. This chain links TRBV4-3 with TRBJ2-7; 7 positions match TRBD1. V shed 5 bases and J 5 bases; nucleotides not matched to a gene: 6. The length of the CDR3 is 13 residues. CDR1 and CDR2 (germline): LGHNA, YSLEER. CDR3 DNA sequence: TGCGCCAGCAGCAATACTGACAGGGACGAGCAGTACTTC. It translates to CASSNTDRDEQYF.